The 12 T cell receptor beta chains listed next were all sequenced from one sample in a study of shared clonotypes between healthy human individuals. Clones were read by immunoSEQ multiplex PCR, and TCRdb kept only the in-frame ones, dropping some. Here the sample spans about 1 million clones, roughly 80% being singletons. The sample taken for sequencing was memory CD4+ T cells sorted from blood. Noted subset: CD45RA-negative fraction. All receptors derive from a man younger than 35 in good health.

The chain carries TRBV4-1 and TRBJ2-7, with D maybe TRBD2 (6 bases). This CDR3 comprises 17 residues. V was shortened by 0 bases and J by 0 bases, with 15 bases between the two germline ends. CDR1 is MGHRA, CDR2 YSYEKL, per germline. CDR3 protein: CASSQDGMVAASYEQYF. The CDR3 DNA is TGCGCCAGCAGCCAAGACGGGATGGTAGCGGCCTCCTACGAGCAGTACTTC.

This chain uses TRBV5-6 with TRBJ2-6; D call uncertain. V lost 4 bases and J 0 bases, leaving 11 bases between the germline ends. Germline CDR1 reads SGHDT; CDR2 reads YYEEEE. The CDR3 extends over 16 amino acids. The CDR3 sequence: CASSPVDSSGANVLTF. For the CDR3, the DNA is TGTGCCAGCAGCCCGGTTGATAGCTCTGGGGCCAACGTCCTGACTTTC.

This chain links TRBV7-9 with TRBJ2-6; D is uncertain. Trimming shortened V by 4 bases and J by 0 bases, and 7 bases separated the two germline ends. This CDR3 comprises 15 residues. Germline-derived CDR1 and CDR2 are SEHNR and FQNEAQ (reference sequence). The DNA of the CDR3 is TGTGCCAGCAGCTCCAGAGACTCTGGGGCCAACGTCCTGACTTTC. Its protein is CASSSRDSGANVLTF.

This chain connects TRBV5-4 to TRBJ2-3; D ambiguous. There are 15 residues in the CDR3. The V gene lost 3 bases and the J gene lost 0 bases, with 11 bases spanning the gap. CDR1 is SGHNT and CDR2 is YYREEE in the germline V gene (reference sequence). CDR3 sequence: CASSSPLSSTDTQYF. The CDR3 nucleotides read TGTGCCAGCAGCTCCCCCTTATCTAGCACAGATACGCAGTATTTT.

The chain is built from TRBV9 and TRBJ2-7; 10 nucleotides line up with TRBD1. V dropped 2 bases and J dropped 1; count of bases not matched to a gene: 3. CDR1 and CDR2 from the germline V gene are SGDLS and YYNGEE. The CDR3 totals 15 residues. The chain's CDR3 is CASSVTGGFSYEQYF. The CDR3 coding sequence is TGTGCCAGCAGCGTGACAGGGGGCTTTTCCTACGAGCAGTACTTC.

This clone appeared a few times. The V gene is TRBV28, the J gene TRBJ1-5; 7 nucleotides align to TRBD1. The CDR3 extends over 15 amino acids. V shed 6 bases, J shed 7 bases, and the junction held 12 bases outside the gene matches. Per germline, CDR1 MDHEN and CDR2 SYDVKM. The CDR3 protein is CASSPEKGARQPQHF. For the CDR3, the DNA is TGTGCCAGCAGCCCCGAGAAGGGGGCACGGCAGCCCCAGCATTTT. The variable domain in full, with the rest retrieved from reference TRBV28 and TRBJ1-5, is DVKVTQSSRYLVKRTGEKVFLECVQDMDHENMFWYRQDPGLGLRLIYFSYDVKMKEKGDIPEGYSVSREKKERFSLILESASTNQTSMYLCASSPEKGARQPQHFGDGTRLSIL.

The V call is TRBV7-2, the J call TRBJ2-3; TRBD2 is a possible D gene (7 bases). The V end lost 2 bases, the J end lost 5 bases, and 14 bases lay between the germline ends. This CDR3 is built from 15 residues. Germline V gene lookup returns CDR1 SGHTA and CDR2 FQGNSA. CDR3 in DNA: TGTGCCAGCAGCTTAAGGGGGGGCGAGCGAGATACGCAGTATTTT. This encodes CASSLRGGERDTQYF.

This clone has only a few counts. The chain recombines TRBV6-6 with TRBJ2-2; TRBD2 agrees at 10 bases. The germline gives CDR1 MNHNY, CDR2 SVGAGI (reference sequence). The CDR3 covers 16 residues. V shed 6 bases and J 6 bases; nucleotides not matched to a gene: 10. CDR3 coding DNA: TGTGCCAGCAGCCACCGGCCCCTAGCGGGAGCCGGGGAGCTGTTTTTT. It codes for CASSHRPLAGAGELFF.

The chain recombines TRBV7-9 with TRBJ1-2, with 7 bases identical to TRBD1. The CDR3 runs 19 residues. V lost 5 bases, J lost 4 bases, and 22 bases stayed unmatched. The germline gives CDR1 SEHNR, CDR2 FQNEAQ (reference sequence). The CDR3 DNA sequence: TGTGCCAGCAGCGCCCGAGGGGGAGGGGGCTCACTCTGGTCCTATGGCTACACCTTC. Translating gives CASSARGGGGSLWSYGYTF.

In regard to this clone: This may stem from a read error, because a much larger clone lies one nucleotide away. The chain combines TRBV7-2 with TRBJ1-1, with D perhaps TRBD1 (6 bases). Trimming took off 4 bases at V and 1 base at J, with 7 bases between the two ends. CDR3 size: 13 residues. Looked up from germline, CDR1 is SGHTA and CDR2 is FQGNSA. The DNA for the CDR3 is TGTGCCAGCAGCTGGGGACAGAACACTGAAGCTTTCTTT. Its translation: CASSWGQNTEAFF.

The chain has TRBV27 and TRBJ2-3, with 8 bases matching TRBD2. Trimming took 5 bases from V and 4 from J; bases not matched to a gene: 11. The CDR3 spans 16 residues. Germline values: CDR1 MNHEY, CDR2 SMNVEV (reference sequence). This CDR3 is CASSPRLAKAADTQYF. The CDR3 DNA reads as TGTGCCAGCAGTCCCCGACTAGCGAAGGCCGCAGATACGCAGTATTTT.

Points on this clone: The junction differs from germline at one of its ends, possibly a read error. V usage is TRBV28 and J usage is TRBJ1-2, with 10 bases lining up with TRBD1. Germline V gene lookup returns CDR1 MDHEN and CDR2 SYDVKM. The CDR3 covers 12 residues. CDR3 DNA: TGTGCCAGCAGTCTCCAGACAGGGGGCAAGGCCTTC. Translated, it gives CASSLQTGGKAF.